This record covers a single TCR beta chain. Its antigen is not identified. The sample comes from a study of cytomegalovirus exposure and HLA in healthy donors. The PCR ran on 60 Vbeta and 13 Jbeta primers. Assay used: immunoSEQ multiplex PCR; TCRdb lists only in-frame clones, some missing. The sample has around 160,000 clones; 60% to 80% are singletons. V was trimmed by 0 bases and J by 14 bases, leaving 13 bases between them. The CDR3 totals 12 residues. The germline gives CDR1 KGHSH, CDR2 LQKENI. Study-wide results and limits: Listed as cytomegalovirus-associated were 150 or so TCR beta chains. An Asian-associated ancestry cluster reportedly showed fewer N-insertions than the roughly 700-donor mean in a later analysis.

Healthy individuals who donated bone marrow served as the donors. Though nominally healthy at sampling, donors likely had unrecorded immune exposures. Sequenced material: PBMCs. The rearrangement links TRBV18 to TRBJ1-2; perhaps TRBD1 as D (6 bases). This clonotype originated in a male donor in good health and CMV-seronegative. The CDR3 loop reads CASSPPGGAKTF. The CDR3 nucleotides read TGTGCCAGCTCACCACCGGGGGGGGCGAAGACCTTC.